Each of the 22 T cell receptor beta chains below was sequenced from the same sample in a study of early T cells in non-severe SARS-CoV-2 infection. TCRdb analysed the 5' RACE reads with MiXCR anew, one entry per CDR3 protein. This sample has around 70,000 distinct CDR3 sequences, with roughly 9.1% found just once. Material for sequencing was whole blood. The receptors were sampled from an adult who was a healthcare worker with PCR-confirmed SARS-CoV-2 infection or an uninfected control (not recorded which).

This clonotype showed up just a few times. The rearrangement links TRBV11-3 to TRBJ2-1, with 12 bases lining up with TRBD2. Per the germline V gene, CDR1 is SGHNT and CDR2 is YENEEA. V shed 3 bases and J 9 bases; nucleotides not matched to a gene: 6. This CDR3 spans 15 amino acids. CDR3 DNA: TGTGCCAGCAGCTTCAGACTAGCGGGAGTTTTTGAGCAGTTCTTC. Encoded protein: CASSFRLAGVFEQFF.

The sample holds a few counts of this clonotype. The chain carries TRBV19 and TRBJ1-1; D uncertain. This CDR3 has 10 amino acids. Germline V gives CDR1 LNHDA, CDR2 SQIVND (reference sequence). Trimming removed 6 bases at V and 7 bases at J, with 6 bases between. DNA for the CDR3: TGTGCCAGTAGAAACGTTGAAGCTTTCTTT. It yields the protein CASRNVEAFF. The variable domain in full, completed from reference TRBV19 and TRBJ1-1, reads DGGITQSPKYLFRKEGQNVTLSCEQNLNHDAMYWYRQDPGQGLRLIYYSQIVNDFQKGDIAEGYSVSREKKESFPLTVTSAQKNPTAFYLCASRNVEAFFGQGTRLTVV.

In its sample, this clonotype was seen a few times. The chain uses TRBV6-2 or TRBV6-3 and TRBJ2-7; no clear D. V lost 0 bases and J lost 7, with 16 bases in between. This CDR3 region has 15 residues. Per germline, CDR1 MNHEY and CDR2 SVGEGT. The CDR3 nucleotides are TGTGCCAGCAGTTACTCGGCTCTTAGGGCGAAGGAGCAGTACTTC. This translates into CASSYSALRAKEQYF.

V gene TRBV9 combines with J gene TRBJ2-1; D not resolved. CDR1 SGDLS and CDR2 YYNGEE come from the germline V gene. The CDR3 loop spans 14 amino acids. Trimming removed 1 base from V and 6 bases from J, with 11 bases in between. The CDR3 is CASSVTTESNEQFF. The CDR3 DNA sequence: TGTGCCAGCAGCGTAACAACAGAATCCAATGAGCAGTTCTTC.

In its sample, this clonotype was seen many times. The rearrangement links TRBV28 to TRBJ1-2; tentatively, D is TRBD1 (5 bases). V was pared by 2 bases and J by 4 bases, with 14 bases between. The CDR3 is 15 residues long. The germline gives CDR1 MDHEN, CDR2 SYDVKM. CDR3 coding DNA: TGTGCCAGCAGTTTAAGTGGCAGGGAGGGCTATGGCTACACCTTC. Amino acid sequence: CASSLSGREGYGYTF.

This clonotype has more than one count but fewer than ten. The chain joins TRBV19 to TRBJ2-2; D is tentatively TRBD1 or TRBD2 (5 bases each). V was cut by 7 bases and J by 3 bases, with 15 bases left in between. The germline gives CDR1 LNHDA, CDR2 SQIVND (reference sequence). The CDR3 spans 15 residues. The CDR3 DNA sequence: TGTGCCAGTAAGCGCCAGCAGGGAGACACCGGGGAGCTGTTTTTT. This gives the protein CASKRQQGDTGELFF.

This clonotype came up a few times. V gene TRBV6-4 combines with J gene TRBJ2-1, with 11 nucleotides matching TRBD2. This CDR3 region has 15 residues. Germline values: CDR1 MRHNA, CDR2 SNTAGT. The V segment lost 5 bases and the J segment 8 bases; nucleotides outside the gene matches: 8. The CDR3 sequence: CASSPGLADQDEQFF. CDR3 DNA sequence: TGTGCCAGCAGTCCGGGACTAGCGGATCAGGATGAGCAGTTCTTC.

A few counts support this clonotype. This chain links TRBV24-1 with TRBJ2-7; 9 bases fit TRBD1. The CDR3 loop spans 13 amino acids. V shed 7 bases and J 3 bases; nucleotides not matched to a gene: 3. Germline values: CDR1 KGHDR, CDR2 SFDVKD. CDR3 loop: CATRHRGHYEQYF. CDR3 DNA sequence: TGTGCCACCAGACACAGGGGGCACTACGAGCAGTACTTC.

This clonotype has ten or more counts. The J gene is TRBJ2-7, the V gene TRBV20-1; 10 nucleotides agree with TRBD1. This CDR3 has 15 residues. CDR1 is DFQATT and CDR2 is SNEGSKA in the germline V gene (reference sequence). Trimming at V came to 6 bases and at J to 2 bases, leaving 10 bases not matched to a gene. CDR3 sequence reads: CSARRDRGRAYEQYF. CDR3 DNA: TGCAGTGCCAGACGAGACAGGGGGCGCGCCTACGAGCAGTACTTC.

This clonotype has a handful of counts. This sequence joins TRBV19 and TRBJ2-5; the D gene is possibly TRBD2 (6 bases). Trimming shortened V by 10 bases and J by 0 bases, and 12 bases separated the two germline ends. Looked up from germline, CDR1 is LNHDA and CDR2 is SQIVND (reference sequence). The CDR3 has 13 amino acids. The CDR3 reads CAIKRVHQETQYF. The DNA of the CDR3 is TGTGCCATAAAGCGGGTTCACCAAGAGACCCAGTACTTC.

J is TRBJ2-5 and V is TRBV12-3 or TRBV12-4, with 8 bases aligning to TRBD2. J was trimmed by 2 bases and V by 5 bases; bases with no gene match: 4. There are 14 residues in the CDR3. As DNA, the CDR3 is TGTGCCAGCAGTCTGGGACTAGGACAAGAGACCCAGTACTTC. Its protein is CASSLGLGQETQYF.

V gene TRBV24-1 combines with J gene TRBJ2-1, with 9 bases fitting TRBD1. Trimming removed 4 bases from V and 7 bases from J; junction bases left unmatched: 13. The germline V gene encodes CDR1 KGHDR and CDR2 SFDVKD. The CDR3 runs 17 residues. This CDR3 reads CATSELRSETGGNEQFF. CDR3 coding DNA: TGTGCCACCAGTGAATTGCGGTCGGAGACAGGGGGGAATGAGCAGTTCTTC.

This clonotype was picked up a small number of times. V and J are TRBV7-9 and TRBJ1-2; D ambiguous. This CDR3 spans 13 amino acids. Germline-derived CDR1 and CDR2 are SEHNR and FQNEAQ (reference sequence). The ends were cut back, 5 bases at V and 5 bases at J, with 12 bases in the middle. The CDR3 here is CASSAGPTYGYTF. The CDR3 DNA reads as TGTGCCAGCAGCGCCGGTCCTACATATGGCTACACCTTC.

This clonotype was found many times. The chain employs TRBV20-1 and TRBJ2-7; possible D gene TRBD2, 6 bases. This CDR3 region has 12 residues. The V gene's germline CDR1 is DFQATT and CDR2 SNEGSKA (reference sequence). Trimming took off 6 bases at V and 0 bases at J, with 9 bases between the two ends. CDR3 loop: CSAGGSSYEQYF. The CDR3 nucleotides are TGCAGTGCCGGAGGGAGCTCCTACGAGCAGTACTTC.

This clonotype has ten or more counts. CDR3 loop: CASGWLNQPQHF. In DNA form, the CDR3 reads TGTGCTAGTGGTTGGCTGAATCAGCCCCAGCATTTT. The chain has TRBV12-5 and TRBJ1-5; D ambiguous. This CDR3 contains 12 residues. Germline lookup yields CDR1 LGHNT and CDR2 FRNRAP. V lost 4 bases and J 4 bases, leaving 5 bases between the germline ends.

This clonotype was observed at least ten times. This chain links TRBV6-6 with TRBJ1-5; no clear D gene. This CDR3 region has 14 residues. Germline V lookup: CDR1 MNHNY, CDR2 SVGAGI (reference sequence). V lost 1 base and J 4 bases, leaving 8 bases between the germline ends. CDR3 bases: TGTGCCAGCAGTTACTTGCGGTCGAATCAGCCCCAGCATTTT. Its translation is CASSYLRSNQPQHF.

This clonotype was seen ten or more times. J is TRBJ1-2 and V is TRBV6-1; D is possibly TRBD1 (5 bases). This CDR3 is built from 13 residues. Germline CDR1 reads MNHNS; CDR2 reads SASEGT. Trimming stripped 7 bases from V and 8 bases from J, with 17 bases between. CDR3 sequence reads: CASTPRGDGGYTF. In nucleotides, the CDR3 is TGTGCCAGCACCCCCCGGGGGGACGGCGGCTACACCTTC.

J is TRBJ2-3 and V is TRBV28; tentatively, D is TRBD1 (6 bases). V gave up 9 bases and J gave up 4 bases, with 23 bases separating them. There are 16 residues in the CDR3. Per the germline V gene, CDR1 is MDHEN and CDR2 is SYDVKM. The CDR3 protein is CASRDTPRSVPDTQYF. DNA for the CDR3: TGTGCCAGTCGGGACACCCCGAGGTCTGTCCCAGATACGCAGTATTTT.

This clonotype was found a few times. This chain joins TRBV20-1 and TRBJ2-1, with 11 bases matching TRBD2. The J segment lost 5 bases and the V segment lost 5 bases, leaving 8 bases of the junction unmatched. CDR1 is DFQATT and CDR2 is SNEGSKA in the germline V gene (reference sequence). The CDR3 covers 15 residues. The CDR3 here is CSAPPPLAGDNEQFF. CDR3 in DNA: TGCAGTGCTCCTCCCCCACTAGCGGGAGACAATGAGCAGTTCTTC.

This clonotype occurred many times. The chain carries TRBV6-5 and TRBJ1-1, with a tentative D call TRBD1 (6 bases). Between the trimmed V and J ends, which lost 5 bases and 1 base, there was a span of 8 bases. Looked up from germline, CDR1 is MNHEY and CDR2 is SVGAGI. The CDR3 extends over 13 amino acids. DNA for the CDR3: TGTGCCAGCAGTACAGGGCAGAACACTGAAGCTTTCTTT. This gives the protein CASSTGQNTEAFF.

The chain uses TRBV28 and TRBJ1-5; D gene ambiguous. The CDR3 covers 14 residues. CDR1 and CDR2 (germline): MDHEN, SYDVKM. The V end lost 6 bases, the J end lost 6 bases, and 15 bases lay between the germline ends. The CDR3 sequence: CASRAQSGVQPQHF. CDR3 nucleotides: TGTGCCAGCAGGGCCCAGAGTGGGGTTCAGCCCCAGCATTTT.

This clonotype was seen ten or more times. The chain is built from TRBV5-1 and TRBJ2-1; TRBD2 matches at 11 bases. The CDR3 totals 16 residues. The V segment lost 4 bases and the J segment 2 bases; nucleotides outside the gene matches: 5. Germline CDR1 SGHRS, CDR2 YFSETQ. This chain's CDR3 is CASSGGTSGTYNEQFF. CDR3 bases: TGCGCCAGCAGCGGCGGGACTAGCGGAACCTACAATGAGCAGTTCTTC.